This TCR beta chain was sequenced in a study of T cell responses to AZD1222 COVID-19 vaccine. On this clone: The antigen is unknown.

The junction had 13 bases not matched to a gene; V was cut back by 1 base and J by 8 bases. Germline V CDR1 and CDR2: SGHVS, FQNEAQ. The CDR3 extends over 17 amino acids. Assay used: immunoSEQ multiplex PCR; TCRdb lists only in-frame clones, some missing. The profile shows approximately 190,000 clones, 92% of them singletons. The study's findings and limits: Clonal diversity was possibly underestimated, and white British individuals and females predominated among donors. Reportedly, nearly half of unique spike TCRs recognized epitopes outside B.1.351/B.1.1.7 mutations. Across the whole spike, CD4 TCRs peaked at regions 160-218 and 743-854.

Specimen: peripheral blood, collected on day 0 of AZD1222 vaccination. The TCR was taken from an adult in good health. The chain joins TRBV7-8 to TRBJ1-2, with 10 bases aligning to TRBD1. CDR3 in DNA: TGTGCCAGCAGCTTAGGAGTGGCCGGACAGGGGGGTTTGGGCTACACCTTC. Its translation is CASSLGVAGQGGLGYTF.